What follows are 25 T cell receptor delta chains derived from one specimen sequenced in a study of γδ T cells in repeated Plasmodium falciparum infection. With CATT, TCRdb re-called clones from the multiplex PCR reads. The sample contains some 50,000 delta-chain clones, 1.6% of which appear only once. Vgamma9/Vdelta2+ and Vdelta2-negative gammadelta T cells were flow-sorted from PBMC for bulk sequencing. Sequencing was done on a sample of gamma-delta T cells from blood. Receptor source: a pool of human donors (malaria-infected and uninfected, not separated).

There are a few counts of this clone. Only one base separates this from a far larger clonotype, so it likely reflects a read error. Other DNA sequences in the same sample also yield this CDR3. The rearrangement uses TRDV1 and TRDJ1, with 8 bases identical to TRDD3. Assignment of the J gene here rests on matching the DNA to germline, because TCRdb gives none. Germline loops: CDR1 TSWWSYY, CDR2 QGS. Trimming took 4 bases from V and 0 from J; bases not matched to a gene: 16. The CDR3 sequence is 19 residues long. CDR3 nucleotides: TGTGCTCTTGGGGTTTTCCTGCGAGGGATACGCAAGTACACCGATAAACTCATCTTT. Its translation: CALGVFLRGIRKYTDKLIF.

The table lists this clone with a few counts. This likely reflects a read error, since a far larger clone is one base away. Other DNA sequences in the sample encode the same CDR3. J is TRDJ1 and V is TRDV1, with 7 bases lining up with TRDD2. No J segment appears in TCRdb, so it was assigned here by matching the sequence to germline. The V gene's germline CDR1 is TSWWSYY and CDR2 QGS. This CDR3 comprises 22 residues. With V trimmed by 6 bases and J by 0 bases, 28 bases remained unmatched. The CDR3 DNA sequence: TGTGCTCTTGGACCTCGCGTTCCTACCATGGGGACGAGACCCAAGTACACCGATAAACTCATCTTT. Its translation: CALGPRVPTMGTRPKYTDKLIF.

Concerning this clone itself: TCRdb's protein for this DNA is that of a much larger clone and differs from the translation at residue 15, likely a read error; the protein shown is the DNA translation. This chain uses TRDV1 with TRDJ1; perhaps TRDD3 as D (5 bases). Per the germline V gene, CDR1 is TSWWSYY and CDR2 is QGS. The length of the CDR3 is 17 residues. The CDR3 DNA is TGTGCTCTTGGGGAACGTTCCCCGTACTGGATTACCGATAAACGCATCTTT. This gives the protein CALGERSPYWITDKRIF.

Details on this clone: TCRdb's protein for this DNA is that of a much larger clone and differs from the translation at residue 14, likely a read error; the protein shown is the DNA translation. The J gene went uncalled, whereas the V gene is TRDV2; the DNA was not compared with TRDD3, the D call given in the table. CDR1 GEAIGNYY and CDR2 EKD come from the germline V gene. This CDR3 is built from 15 residues. The CDR3 loop reads CACDTKGINTDKLTF. For the CDR3, the DNA is TGTGCCTGTGACACGAAAGGGATAAACACCGATAAACTCACCTTT.

Points on this clone: TCRdb's listed protein matches a much larger clone and diverges from this DNA's translation at residue 13, likely through a read error; the protein shown comes from the DNA. The chain carries TRDV1 and TRDJ1, with 8 bases matching TRDD3. The J gene was missing in TCRdb and was found by matching the end of the DNA to germline. This CDR3 has 21 residues. The ends lost 4 bases at V and 2 bases at J; junction bases unmatched: 24. Germline V CDR1 and CDR2: TSWWSYY, QGS. The DNA of the CDR3 is TGTGCTCTTGGGGCCACCCTACGTATGGACTGGGGGGTACCTCCTACCGATAAACTCATCTTT. Translated, it gives CALGATLRMDWGVPPTDKLIF.

This clone was seen many times. Translating this DNA gives a protein that differs at residue 10 from the TCRdb one, which belongs to a much larger clone; a read error is likely, and the protein shown is this translation. This rearrangement joins TRDV3 to TRDJ1; D is unclear. This CDR3 has 13 amino acids. Germline V gene data show CDR1 as TVYSNPD and CDR2 as GDNSRS (reference sequence). V gave up 2 bases and J gave up 10 bases, with 20 bases separating them. This chain's CDR3 is CAFSGLSANILIF. The CDR3 DNA sequence: TGTGCCTTTTCCGGCCTTTCCGCGAATATACTCATCTTT.

Remarks on this clone: A far larger clone is just one base off, so this is likely a read error. Other DNA sequences in this sample translate to the same CDR3. No J gene call was made, and the V gene is TRDV2; the table's D call of TRDD3 was not tested on the DNA. Germline V gene lookup returns CDR1 GEAIGNYY and CDR2 EKD. This CDR3 has 21 amino acids. The CDR3 loop reads CACDTDNWGIRVLPITPPRIF. Written as DNA, the CDR3 is TGTGCCTGTGACACCGACAACTGGGGGATACGCGTCTTACCAATCACACCCCCCCGGATCTTT.

This clone is medium-sized by share. The sample has other DNA sequences that encode this CDR3 too. This chain connects TRDV3 to TRDJ1, with D unclear. Trimming pared 2 bases from V and 0 bases from J, leaving 25 bases between. The CDR3 spans 18 residues. CDR1 is TVYSNPD and CDR2 is GDNSRS in the germline V gene (reference sequence). CDR3 amino acids: CAFGREGSPVLYTDKLIF. CDR3 sequence (DNA): TGTGCCTTTGGAAGGGAGGGCTCTCCCGTACTGTACACCGATAAACTCATCTTT.

This clone has just a few counts. The TCRdb protein, from a much larger clone, departs from this DNA's translation at residue 15, likely by read error; the protein shown derives from the DNA. The chain recombines TRDV1 with TRDJ1; 8 bases agree with TRDD3. TCRdb does not report a J gene; here it was assigned by matching the DNA to germline references. The germline V gene encodes CDR1 TSWWSYY and CDR2 QGS. The CDR3 runs 19 residues. Trimming at V came to 1 base and at J to 5 bases, leaving 18 bases not matched to a gene. The CDR3 DNA reads TGTGCTCTTGGGGAACCCTATTCCCCAAAGGGATACGCAGCGGATAAACTCATCTTT. This codes for CALGEPYSPKGYAADKLIF.

The sample holds a few counts of this clone. TCRdb assigns this DNA the protein of a much larger clone, which departs from its translation at residue 13; this likely reflects a read error, and the protein shown comes from translating the DNA. The gene calls are TRDV2 and TRDJ2, with TRDD3 matching over 9 bases. The J gene, missing from TCRdb, was assigned here through DNA to germline matching. The V gene's germline CDR1 is GEAIGNYY and CDR2 EKD. The CDR3 totals 17 residues. CDR3 residues: CACDTILGDTSTEQLFF. The CDR3 coding sequence is TGTGCCTGTGACACGATACTGGGGGACACCTCGACAGAACAACTCTTCTTT.

This clone was counted many times. V is TRDV2 and J is TRDJ1; 11 nucleotides align to TRDD3. V was clipped by 0 bases and J by 1 base; unmatched bases: 9. This CDR3 has 18 residues. CDR1 and CDR2 from the germline V gene are GEAIGNYY and EKD. CDR3 region: CACDTVVGDTDGTDKLIF. Written as DNA, the CDR3 is TGTGCCTGTGACACCGTGGTGGGGGATACGGACGGCACCGATAAACTCATCTTT.

As to this clone: TCRdb lists the protein of a much larger clone for this DNA, which differs at residue 24, so this is likely a read error; the protein given here is translated from the DNA itself. The sample carries other DNA sequences with the same CDR3. The rearrangement uses TRDV1 and TRDJ1; 9 nucleotides match TRDD3. TCRdb is silent on the J gene; assignment here came from matching the DNA to germline. The CDR3 consists of 30 residues. V lost 0 bases and J lost 2; bases outside the gene matches: 46. Germline CDR1 reads TSWWSYY; CDR2 reads QGS. The CDR3 bases are TGTGCTCTTGGGGAACTAGGGACCAGGAGAATAAGGTCTACAACAGGTGGGGGATATTCTGGCCCTCTACTTACCGATAAACTCATCTTT. It specifies CALGELGTRRIRSTTGGGYSGPLLTDKLIF.

Of note for this clone: TCRdb attributes to this sequence the protein of a much larger clone, which differs from the DNA translation at residue 11; a read error is likely, and the protein displayed is translated from the DNA. This chain joins TRDV1 and TRDJ1, with 10 bases lining up with TRDD3. As TCRdb names no J gene, one was assigned here on the basis of a DNA match to germline. This CDR3 has 19 amino acids. Germline CDR1 reads TSWWSYY; CDR2 reads QGS. Unmatched junction bases numbered 19, after V lost 8 bases and J lost 1 base. The CDR3 sequence is CALLTPPNWGMRGTDKLIF. Here the CDR3 DNA reads TGTGCTCTTCTCACCCCTCCAAACTGGGGGATGCGGGGCACCGATAAACTCATCTTT.

This clone has more than one count but fewer than ten. Since a far larger clone is one base different, this is likely a read error. This CDR3 is also generated by other DNA sequences in the sample. The chain recombines TRDV1 with TRDJ1; weak D call: TRDD2 (5 bases). The CDR3 spans 18 residues. Germline lookup yields CDR1 TSWWSYY and CDR2 QGS. The V gene lost 6 bases and the J gene lost 2 bases, with 25 bases spanning the gap. The CDR3 nucleotides read TGTGCTCTTGGTGAGCTTAGGTCCCCTACTCCGGGTACCGATAAACTCATCTTT. Protein: CALGELRSPTPGTDKLIF.

On this clone itself: TCRdb attributes to this sequence the protein of a much larger clone, which differs from the DNA translation at residue 6; a read error is likely, and the protein displayed is translated from the DNA. V is TRDV1 and J is TRDJ1; D might be TRDD2 (6 bases). The J gene, absent from TCRdb, was called here by matching the DNA to germline. This CDR3 region has 19 residues. In germline, CDR1 is TSWWSYY, CDR2 QGS. Trimming removed 2 bases at V and 2 bases at J, with 24 bases between. Here the CDR3 reads CALGEVSYVGIKWTDKLIF. CDR3 nucleotides: TGTGCTCTTGGGGAAGTATCCTACGTAGGGATTAAGTGGACCGATAAACTCATCTTT.

Ten or more counts support this clone. This DNA translates differently at residue 12 from the TCRdb protein, which is that of a much larger clone; a read error is likely, and the protein shown is the DNA's own translation. CDR3 in amino acids: CALGETSSYSTYKLIF. In DNA, the CDR3 is TGTGCTCTTGGGGAAACATCTTCCTATAGCACCTATAAACTCATCTTT. This chain joins TRDV1 and TRDJ1; 7 bases fit TRDD2. The J gene is absent in TCRdb and was assigned here via DNA matching to germline. This CDR3 comprises 16 residues. The germline gives CDR1 TSWWSYY, CDR2 QGS.

Comment on this clone: The TCRdb protein comes from a much larger clone and disagrees with this DNA's translation at residue 14, likely due to a read error; the protein given here is derived from the DNA. CDR3 protein: CACDQCRPSKPDKPIF. CDR3 DNA sequence: TGTGCCTGTGACCAATGCCGCCCCTCCAAGCCCGATAAACCCATCTTT. The chain couples TRDV2 to TRDJ1; D call uncertain. CDR3 length: 16 residues. Germline loops: CDR1 GEAIGNYY, CDR2 EKD.

As concerns this clone: Translating this DNA gives a protein that differs at residue 12 from the TCRdb one, which belongs to a much larger clone; a read error is likely, and the protein shown is this translation. The chain couples TRDV1 to TRDJ1, with 8 bases fitting TRDD3. CDR3 length: 23 amino acids. Germline loops: CDR1 TSWWSYY, CDR2 QGS. The CDR3 DNA reads TGTGCTCTTGGAGAACTCGGTAACTCATATCGCCTCGAGGGGGATAGGGACACCGATAAACTCATCTTT. Residues: CALGELGNSYRLEGDRDTDKLIF.

This clone occurred a few times. The protein given by TCRdb reflects a much larger clone and differs at residue 6 from this DNA's translation, likely from a read error; the protein shown is the DNA's translation. V is TRDV1 and J is TRDJ1; 7 nucleotides match TRDD2. Germline V gene lookup returns CDR1 TSWWSYY and CDR2 QGS. The CDR3 covers 21 residues. J was trimmed by 0 bases and V by 1 base; bases with no gene match: 20. CDR3 DNA sequence: TGTGCTCTTGGGGAACCCCTTCCTGCACTCTGGAGCTACGATCACACCGATAAACTCATCTTT. Translating gives CALGEPLPALWSYDHTDKLIF.

This clone was observed a few times. TCRdb pairs this DNA with a much larger clone's protein that differs at residue 12, likely a read error; the protein shown was translated from the DNA. The rearrangement links TRDV1 to TRDJ1, with TRDD2 as a possible D gene (6 bases). The J gene, missing from TCRdb, was assigned here through DNA to germline matching. V dropped 2 bases and J dropped 0 bases, with 28 bases sitting between them. The germline V gene has CDR1 TSWWSYY and CDR2 QGS. The CDR3 spans 21 residues. The CDR3 sequence: CALGELAFPNTEGTYTDKLIF. In nucleotides, the CDR3 is TGTGCTCTTGGGGAATTGGCCTTCCCGAATACTGAGGGCACTTACACCGATAAACTCATCTTT.

This clone appeared a few times. The protein TCRdb lists belongs to a much larger clone and differs from this DNA's translation at residue 8, which points to a read error; the protein shown is made from the DNA. The genes are TRDV1 and TRDJ1, with D perhaps TRDD2 (6 bases). The J gene is not listed in TCRdb, so it was assigned here from a DNA match to germline. Germline V gives CDR1 TSWWSYY, CDR2 QGS. Trimming took off 5 bases at V and 3 bases at J, with 19 bases between the two ends. This CDR3 is 16 amino acids long. CDR3 sequence: CALGRRGVSSSDKLIF. The CDR3 coding sequence is TGTGCTCTTGGGCGCCGAGGGGTTTCTTCCTCCGATAAACTCATCTTT.

This clone was observed many times. This specimen includes other DNA sequences encoding the same CDR3. This chain joins TRDV1 and TRDJ3; the match to TRDD3 covers 13 bases. The germline CDR1 and CDR2 sequences are TSWWSYY and QGS. This CDR3 has 29 residues. With 5 bases clipped from V and 0 bases from J, the junction kept 34 bases outside the gene matches. DNA of the CDR3: TGTGCTCTTGGGCCACAGACCGCCGGCCTTCTTCCCACCGTACTGGGGGATACGATTCGCTCCTGGGACACCCGACAGATGTTTTTC. Residues: CALGPQTAGLLPTVLGDTIRSWDTRQMFF.

This clone was seen ten or more times. TCRdb gives a protein that differs at residue 14 from what the DNA encodes, so the protein here is translated from the DNA. The chain recombines TRDV1 with TRDJ1; either TRDD2 or TRDD3 may supply D (5 bases each). V lost 6 bases, J lost 1 base, and 27 bases lay in between. This CDR3 comprises 19 residues. In germline, CDR1 is TSWWSYY, CDR2 QGS. DNA of the CDR3: TGTGCTCTTGGACGTTTCCTCCCGTTACGGGGGTTCCCCACCGATAAACTCATCTTT. This sequence encodes CALGRFLPLRGFPTDKLIF.

Turning to this clone: A read error likely explains this, since a far larger clone differs by one base. The sample has other DNA sequences that encode this CDR3 too. The V call is TRDV1, the J call TRDJ1, with no clear D. As TCRdb names no J gene, one was assigned here on the basis of a DNA match to germline. Germline V gene sequence: CDR1 TSWWSYY, CDR2 QGS. The CDR3 length is 15 residues. Trimming pared 2 bases from V and 1 base from J, leaving 11 bases between. CDR3 amino acids: CALGEIARPTDKLIF. The CDR3 DNA reads as TGTGCTCTTGGGGAAATAGCAAGGCCCACCGATAAACTCATCTTT.

Points on this clone: The protein TCRdb gives is from a much larger clone and does not agree with this DNA's translation at residue 15, likely a read error; the protein shown here comes from the DNA. This chain uses TRDV1 with TRDJ3, with 12 bases identical to TRDD3. The CDR3 has 23 amino acids. Germline CDR1 and CDR2: TSWWSYY and QGS. Trimming removed 2 bases from V and 3 bases from J; junction bases left unmatched: 17. CDR3 in amino acids: CALGESANDWGIPSFWDTRQMFF. DNA for the CDR3: TGTGCTCTTGGGGAATCGGCGAACGACTGGGGGATACCGAGCTTCTGGGACACCCGACAGATGTTTTTC.